This T cell receptor beta chain derives from a study of cytomegalovirus exposure and HLA in healthy donors. The ends lost 4 bases at V and 7 bases at J; junction bases unmatched: 6. CDR1 is MNHNY and CDR2 is SVGAGI in the germline V gene (reference sequence). The CDR3 runs 14 residues. Overall study results and limits: In an earlier analysis, productive rearrangement rates for most beta V segments clustered near 87% or 30%. Some highly shared sequence variants likely arose as a pipeline artifact. Later analysis placed DRB1 highest and HLA-C lowest in TCR association rates, which differed by HLA locus.

A multiplex PCR was run with 60 Vbeta primers and 13 Jbeta primers. Original analysis: Per a later analysis, the number of unique TCR beta chains was roughly 80 million, of which 9 million to 14 million were shared. Sequenced by immunoSEQ multiplex PCR; TCRdb stores in-frame clones only, minus some. D and trimming were read from the DNA, whereas the V and J calls and clone size are those reported in that table. The sample consists of 130,000 or so clones, approximately 81% of them appearing once. About this clone itself: Its matching antigen is unknown.

Sample: PBMCs. The TCR comes from a male donor in good health and CMV-seronegative. This rearrangement joins TRBV6-6 to TRBJ1-2, with 10 bases lining up with TRBD1. CDR3 DNA: TGTGCCAGCAGTTGGGGGACAGGGGAGGCTGGCTACACCTTC. It yields the protein CASSWGTGEAGYTF.